The clone carrying this TCR beta chain came up a few times. The target antigen is unknown. This sample was included in a study of T cell repertoires in cytomegalovirus infection. Study-wide background: CMV infection together with matching HLA type was indicated by public TCR beta signatures. Study outcomes and limitations: HLA-C-restricted CMV clonotypes gave the most frequent clonotype in two of eight donors. Using cumulative public TCR beta family frequency, the authors identified those who carried CMV together with the relevant HLA.

CDR3 size: 13 residues. Trimming took 5 bases from V and 8 from J; bases not matched to a gene: 5. The germline CDR1 and CDR2 sequences are SGHAT and FQDESV (reference sequence). Using its own MiXCR run on the reads, TCRdb lists one record per CDR3 protein. In the table there are around 320,000 distinct CDR3 sequences, more than 8% of which are singletons. This sequence joins TRBV11-1 and TRBJ2-4, with 8 bases matching TRBD1. The sequence was collected from a human donor in good health (CMV status not recorded). Some clones in this sample may be carry-over from other donors' samples. The sample was PBMCs. The CDR3: CASSRDRGDIQYF. In DNA form, the CDR3 reads TGTGCCAGCAGCAGAGACAGGGGAGACATTCAGTACTTC.